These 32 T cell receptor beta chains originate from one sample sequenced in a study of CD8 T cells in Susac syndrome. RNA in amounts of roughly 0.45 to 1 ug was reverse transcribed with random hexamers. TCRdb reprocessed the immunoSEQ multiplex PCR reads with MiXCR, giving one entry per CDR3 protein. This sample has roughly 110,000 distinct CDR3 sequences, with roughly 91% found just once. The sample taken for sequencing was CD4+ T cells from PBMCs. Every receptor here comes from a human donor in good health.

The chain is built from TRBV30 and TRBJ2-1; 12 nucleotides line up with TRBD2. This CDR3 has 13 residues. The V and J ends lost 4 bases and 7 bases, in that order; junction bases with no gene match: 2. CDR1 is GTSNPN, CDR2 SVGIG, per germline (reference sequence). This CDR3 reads CAWILAGGNEQFF. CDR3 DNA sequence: TGTGCCTGGATCCTAGCGGGAGGGAATGAGCAGTTCTTC.

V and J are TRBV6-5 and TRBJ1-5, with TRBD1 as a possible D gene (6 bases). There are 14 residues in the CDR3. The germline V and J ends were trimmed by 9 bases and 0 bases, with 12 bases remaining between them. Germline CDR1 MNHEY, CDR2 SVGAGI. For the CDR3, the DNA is TGTGCCAGTTCAACAGGGATTAGCAATCAGCCCCAGCATTTT. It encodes CASSTGISNQPQHF.

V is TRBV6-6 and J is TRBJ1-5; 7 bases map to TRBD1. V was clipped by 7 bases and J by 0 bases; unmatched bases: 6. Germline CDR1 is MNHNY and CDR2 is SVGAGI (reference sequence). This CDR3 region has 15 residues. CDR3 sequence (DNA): TGTGCCAGCAACCGGGACAGTTATAGCAATCAGCCCCAGCATTTT. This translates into CASNRDSYSNQPQHF.

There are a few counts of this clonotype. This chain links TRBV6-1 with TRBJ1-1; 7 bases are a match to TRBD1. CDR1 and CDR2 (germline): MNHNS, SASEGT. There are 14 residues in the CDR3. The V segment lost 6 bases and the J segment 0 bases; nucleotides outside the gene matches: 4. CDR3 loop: CASRPGTVNTEAFF. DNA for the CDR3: TGTGCCAGCAGACCCGGGACAGTGAACACTGAAGCTTTCTTT.

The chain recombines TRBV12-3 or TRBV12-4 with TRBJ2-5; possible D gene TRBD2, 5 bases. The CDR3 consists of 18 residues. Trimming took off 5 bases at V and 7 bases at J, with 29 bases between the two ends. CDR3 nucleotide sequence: TGTGCCAGCAGTCCCGCAACAACCTTTCTCTTGAGGGAAGGGACCCAGTACTTC. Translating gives CASSPATTFLLREGTQYF.

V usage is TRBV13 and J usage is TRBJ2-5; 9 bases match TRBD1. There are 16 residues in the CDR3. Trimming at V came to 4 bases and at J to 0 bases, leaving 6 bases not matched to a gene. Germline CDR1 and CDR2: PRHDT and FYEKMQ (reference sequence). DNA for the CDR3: TGTGCCAGCAGCTCAACACAGGGGGCCAACCAAGAGACCCAGTACTTC. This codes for CASSSTQGANQETQYF. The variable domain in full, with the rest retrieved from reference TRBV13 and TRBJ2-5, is AAGVIQSPRHLIKEKRETATLKCYPIPRHDTVYWYQQGPGQDPQFLISFYEKMQSDKGSIPDRFSAQQFSDYHSELNMSSLELGDSALYFCASSSTQGANQETQYFGPGTRLLVL.

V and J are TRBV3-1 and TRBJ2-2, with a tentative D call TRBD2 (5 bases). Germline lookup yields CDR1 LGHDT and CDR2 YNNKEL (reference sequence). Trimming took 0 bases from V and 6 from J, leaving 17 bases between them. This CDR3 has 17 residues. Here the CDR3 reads CASSQDSSSMVAGELFF. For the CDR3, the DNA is TGTGCCAGCAGCCAAGATTCTAGCAGCATGGTCGCCGGGGAGCTGTTTTTT.

DNA of the CDR3: TGTGCCAGCAGCTTAAGGGGCACTGTGGCCGGAGAGACCCAGTACTTC. This gives the protein CASSLRGTVAGETQYF. The rearrangement joins TRBV7-3 to TRBJ2-5; TRBD1 is a possible D gene (5 bases). The germline V and J ends were trimmed by 1 base and 4 bases, with 16 bases remaining between them. Germline V gene lookup returns CDR1 SGHTA and CDR2 FQGTGA. This CDR3 has 16 amino acids.

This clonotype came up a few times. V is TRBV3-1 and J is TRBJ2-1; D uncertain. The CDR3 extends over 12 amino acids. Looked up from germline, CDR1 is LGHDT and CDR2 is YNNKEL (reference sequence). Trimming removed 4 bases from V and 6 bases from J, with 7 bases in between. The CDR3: CASSPLGNEQFF. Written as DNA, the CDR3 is TGTGCCAGCAGCCCCCTAGGCAATGAGCAGTTCTTC.

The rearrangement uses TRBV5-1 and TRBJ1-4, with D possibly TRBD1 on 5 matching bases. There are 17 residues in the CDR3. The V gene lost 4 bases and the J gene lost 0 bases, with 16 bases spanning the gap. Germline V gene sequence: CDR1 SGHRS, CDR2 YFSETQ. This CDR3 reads CASSQGRPIATNEKLFF. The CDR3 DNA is TGCGCCAGCAGCCAGGGAAGACCGATTGCAACTAATGAAAAACTGTTTTTT.

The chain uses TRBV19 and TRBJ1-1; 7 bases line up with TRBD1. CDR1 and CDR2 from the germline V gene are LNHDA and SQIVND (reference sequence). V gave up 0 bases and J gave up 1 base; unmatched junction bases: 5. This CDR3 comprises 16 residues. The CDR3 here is CASSIDYNRGNTEAFF. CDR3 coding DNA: TGTGCCAGTAGTATAGATTATAACAGGGGGAACACTGAAGCTTTCTTT.

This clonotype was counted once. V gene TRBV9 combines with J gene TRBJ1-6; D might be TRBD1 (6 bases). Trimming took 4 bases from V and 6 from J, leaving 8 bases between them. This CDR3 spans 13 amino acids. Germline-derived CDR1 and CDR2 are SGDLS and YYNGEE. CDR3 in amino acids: CASSPDSNSPLHF. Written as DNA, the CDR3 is TGTGCCAGCAGCCCGGACAGTAATTCACCCCTCCACTTT.

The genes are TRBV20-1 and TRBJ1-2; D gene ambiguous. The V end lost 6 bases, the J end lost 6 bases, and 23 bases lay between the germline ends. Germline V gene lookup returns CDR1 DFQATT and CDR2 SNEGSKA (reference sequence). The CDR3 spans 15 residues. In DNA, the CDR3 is TGCAGTGCCGCCGATATCGTGGGGAGTGGGGATGGCTACACCTTC. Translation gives CSAADIVGSGDGYTF.

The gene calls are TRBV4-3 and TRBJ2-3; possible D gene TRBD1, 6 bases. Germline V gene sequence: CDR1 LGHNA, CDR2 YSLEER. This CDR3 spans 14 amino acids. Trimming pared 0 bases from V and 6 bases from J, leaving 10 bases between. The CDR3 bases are TGCGCCAGCAGCCAAGACGGAAGGGGGGATACGCAGTATTTT. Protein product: CASSQDGRGDTQYF.

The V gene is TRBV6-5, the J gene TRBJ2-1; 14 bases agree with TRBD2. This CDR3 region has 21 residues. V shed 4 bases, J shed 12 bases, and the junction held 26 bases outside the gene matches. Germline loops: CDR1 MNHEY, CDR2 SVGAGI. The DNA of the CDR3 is TGTGCCAGCAGTTTCCTAGCGATCGGGACTAGCGGGAGCCACGATATGATCGGGCAGTTCTTC. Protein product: CASSFLAIGTSGSHDMIGQFF.

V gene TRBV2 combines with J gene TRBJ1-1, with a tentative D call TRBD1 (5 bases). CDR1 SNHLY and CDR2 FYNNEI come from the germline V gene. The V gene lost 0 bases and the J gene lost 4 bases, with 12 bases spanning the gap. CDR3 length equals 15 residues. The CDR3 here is CASSEARGGATEAFF. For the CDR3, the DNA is TGTGCCAGCAGTGAAGCCCGGGGGGGTGCCACTGAAGCTTTCTTT. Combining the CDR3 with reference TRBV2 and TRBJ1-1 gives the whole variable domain EPEVTQTPSHQVTQMGQEVILRCVPISNHLYFYWYRQILGQKVEFLVSFYNNEISEKSEIFDDQFSVERPDGSNFTLKIRSTKLEDSAMYFCASSEARGGATEAFFGQGTRLTVV.

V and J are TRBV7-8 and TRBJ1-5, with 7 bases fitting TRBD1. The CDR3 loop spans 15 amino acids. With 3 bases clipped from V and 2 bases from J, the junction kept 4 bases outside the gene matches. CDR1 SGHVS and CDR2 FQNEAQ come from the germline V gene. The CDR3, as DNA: TGTGCCAGCAGCTTCTGGACAGGAGGCAATCAGCCCCAGCATTTT. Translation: CASSFWTGGNQPQHF.

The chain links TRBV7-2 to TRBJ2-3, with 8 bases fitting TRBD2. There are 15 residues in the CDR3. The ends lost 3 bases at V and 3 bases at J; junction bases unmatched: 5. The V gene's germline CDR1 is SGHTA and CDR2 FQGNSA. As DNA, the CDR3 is TGTGCCAGCAGCTTGGGGGCGGGAGGTACAGATACGCAGTATTTT. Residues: CASSLGAGGTDTQYF.

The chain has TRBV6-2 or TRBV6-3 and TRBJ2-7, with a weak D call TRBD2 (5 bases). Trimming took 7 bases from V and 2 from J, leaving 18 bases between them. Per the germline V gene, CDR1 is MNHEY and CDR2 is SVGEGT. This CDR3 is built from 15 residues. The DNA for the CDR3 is TGTGCCAGCACTGACCTAAGAGGGAGAGCCTACGAGCAGTACTTC. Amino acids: CASTDLRGRAYEQYF.

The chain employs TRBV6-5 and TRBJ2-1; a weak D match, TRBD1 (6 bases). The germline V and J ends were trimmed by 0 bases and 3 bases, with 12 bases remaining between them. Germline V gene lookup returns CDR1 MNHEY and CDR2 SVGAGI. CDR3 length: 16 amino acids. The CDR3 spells CASSYSGTNSYNEQFF. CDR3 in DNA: TGTGCCAGCAGTTACTCGGGGACAAATAGCTACAATGAGCAGTTCTTC.

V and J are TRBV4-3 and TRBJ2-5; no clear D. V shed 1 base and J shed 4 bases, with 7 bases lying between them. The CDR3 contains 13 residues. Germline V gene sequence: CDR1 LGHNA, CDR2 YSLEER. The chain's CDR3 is CASSQVSGETQYF. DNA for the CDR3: TGCGCCAGCAGCCAAGTCTCCGGAGAGACCCAGTACTTC.

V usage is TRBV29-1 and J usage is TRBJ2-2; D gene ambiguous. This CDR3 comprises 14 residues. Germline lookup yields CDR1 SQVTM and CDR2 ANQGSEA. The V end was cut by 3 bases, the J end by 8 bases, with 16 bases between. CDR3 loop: CSVDYGSRPGELFF. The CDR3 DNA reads TGCAGCGTTGATTACGGGTCGCGGCCGGGGGAGCTGTTTTTT.

For the CDR3, the DNA is TGTGCCACCTCCGGGGGGGGCTACTACAATGAGCAGTTCTTC. Translating gives CATSGGGYYNEQFF. This chain connects TRBV24-1 to TRBJ2-1; 8 bases align to TRBD2. With V trimmed by 9 bases and J by 3 bases, 6 bases remained unmatched. The CDR3 loop spans 14 amino acids. Germline V gene sequence: CDR1 KGHDR, CDR2 SFDVKD.

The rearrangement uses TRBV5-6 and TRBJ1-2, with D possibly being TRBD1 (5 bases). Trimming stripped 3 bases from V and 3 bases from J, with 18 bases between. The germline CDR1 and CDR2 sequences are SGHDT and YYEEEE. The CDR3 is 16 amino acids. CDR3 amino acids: CASSSLPGRVDYGYTF. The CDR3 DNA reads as TGTGCCAGCAGCTCTTTGCCAGGGCGCGTGGACTATGGCTACACCTTC.

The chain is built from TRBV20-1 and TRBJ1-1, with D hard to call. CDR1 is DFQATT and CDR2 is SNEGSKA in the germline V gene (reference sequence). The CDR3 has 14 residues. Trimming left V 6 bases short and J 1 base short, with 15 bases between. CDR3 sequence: CSAESRATNTEAFF. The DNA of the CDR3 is TGCAGTGCGGAGAGTAGGGCGACGAACACTGAAGCTTTCTTT.

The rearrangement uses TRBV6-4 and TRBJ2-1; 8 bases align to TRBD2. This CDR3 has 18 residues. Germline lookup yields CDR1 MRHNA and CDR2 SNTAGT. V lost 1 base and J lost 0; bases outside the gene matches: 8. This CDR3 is CASSDFGRALSSYNEQFF. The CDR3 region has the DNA TGTGCCAGCAGTGACTTCGGGAGGGCGTTGAGCTCCTACAATGAGCAGTTCTTC.

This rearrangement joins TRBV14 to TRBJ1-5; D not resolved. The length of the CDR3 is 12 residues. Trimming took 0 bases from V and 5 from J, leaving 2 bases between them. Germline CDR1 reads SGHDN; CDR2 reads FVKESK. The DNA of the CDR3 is TGTGCCAGCAGCCAAGACGATCAGCCCCAGCATTTT. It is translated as CASSQDDQPQHF.

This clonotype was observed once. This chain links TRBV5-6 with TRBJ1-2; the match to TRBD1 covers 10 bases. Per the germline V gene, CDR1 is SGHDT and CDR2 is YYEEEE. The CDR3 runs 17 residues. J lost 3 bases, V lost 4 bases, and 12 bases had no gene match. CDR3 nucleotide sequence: TGTGCCAGCAGCGCGGGACAGGGGAAACTGTTGTACTATGGCTACACCTTC. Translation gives CASSAGQGKLLYYGYTF.

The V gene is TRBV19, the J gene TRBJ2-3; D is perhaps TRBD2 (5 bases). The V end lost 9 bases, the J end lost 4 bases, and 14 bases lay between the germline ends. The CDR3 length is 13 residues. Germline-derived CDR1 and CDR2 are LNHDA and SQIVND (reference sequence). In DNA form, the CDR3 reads TGTGCCAGCCGGGAAGGTGCTTCAGATACGCAGTATTTT. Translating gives CASREGASDTQYF.

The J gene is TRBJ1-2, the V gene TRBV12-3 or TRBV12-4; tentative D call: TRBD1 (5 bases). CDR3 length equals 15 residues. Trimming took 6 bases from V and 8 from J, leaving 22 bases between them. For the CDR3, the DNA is TGTGCCAGCAGCCAAACTCCTGGGGGGAAGGAAGGCTACACCTTC. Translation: CASSQTPGGKEGYTF.

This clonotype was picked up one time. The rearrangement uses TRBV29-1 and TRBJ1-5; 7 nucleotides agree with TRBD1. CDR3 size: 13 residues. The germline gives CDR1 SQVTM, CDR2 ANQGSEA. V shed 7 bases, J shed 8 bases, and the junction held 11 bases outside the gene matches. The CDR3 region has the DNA TGCAGCGCCGGTAGGGGGCCGCAGGAGCCCCAGCATTTT. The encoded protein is CSAGRGPQEPQHF.

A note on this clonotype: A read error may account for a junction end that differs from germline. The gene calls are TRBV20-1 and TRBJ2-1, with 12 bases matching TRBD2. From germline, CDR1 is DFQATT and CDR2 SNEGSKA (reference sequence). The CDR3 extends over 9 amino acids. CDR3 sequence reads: CSAGLAGTF. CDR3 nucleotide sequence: TGCAGTGCCGGACTAGCGGGAACCTTC.